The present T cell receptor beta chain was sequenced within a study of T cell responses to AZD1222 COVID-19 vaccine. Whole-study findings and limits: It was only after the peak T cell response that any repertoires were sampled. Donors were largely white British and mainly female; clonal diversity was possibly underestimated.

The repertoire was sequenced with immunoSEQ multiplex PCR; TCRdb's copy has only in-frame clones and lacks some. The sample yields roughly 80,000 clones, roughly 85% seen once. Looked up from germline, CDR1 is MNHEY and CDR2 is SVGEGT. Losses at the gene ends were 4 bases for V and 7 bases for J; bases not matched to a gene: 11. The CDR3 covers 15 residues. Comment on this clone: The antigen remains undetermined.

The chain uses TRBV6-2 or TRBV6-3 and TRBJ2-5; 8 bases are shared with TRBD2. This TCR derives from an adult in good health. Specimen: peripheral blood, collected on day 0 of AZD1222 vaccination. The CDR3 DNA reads TGTGCCAGCAGTTTCCCCCCGGGAGGGACGGGGACCCAGTACTTC. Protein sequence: CASSFPPGGTGTQYF.